This is a list of T cell receptor beta chains from one sample in a study of cytomegalovirus exposure and HLA in healthy donors. The data were produced by immunoSEQ multiplex PCR, yet TCRdb's version contains in-frame clones alone and is incomplete. Among some 160,000 clones listed, about 76% were seen once. The sequenced sample was PBMCs. Receptors were obtained from a woman under 30 in good health and CMV-seropositive. Each CDR3 is given without its conserved first and last residue. The order of the fields is V gene, CDR3 protein.

TRBV19	ASRDRGRGASGNTIY
TRBV27	ASSHPAGQGFDTQY
TRBV5-4	ASSLGRGELF
TRBV27	ASSPQTARSSYEQY
TRBV19	ASSIRWGYSNQPQH
TRBV4-3	ASSQDGAGGQETQY
TRBV10-3	AISESAGGASYEQY
TRBV4-1	ASSLVLMTGGRRDTQY
TRBV18	ASSPPSQGLDEQY
TRBV5-4	ASSPSGTEAF
TRBV9	ASSVTGGGPGNTIY
TRBV5-4	ASSLQGGPYEQY
TRBV11-2	ASSYGTGGEKLF